Presented here are 5 T cell receptor beta chains from one specimen sequenced in a study of blood T cells in healthy people across ages. The second PCR ran about 6 to 12 cycles with a sample-barcoded 5' primer and J-beta primers. TCRdb used MiXCR to reprocess the 5' RACE reads, holding one entry per CDR3 protein. The data hold over 1,500,000 distinct CDR3 sequences, with roughly two fifths observed a single time. The sequenced sample was blood. These receptors all stem from a human donor in good health.

This rearrangement joins TRBV4-3 to TRBJ2-2; a possible D gene is TRBD2 (5 bases). Germline-derived CDR1 and CDR2 are LGHNA and YSLEER. The CDR3 contains 18 residues. Trimming removed 7 bases at V and 5 bases at J, with 26 bases between. In DNA form, the CDR3 reads TGCGCCAGCACGACGAATGAGGGTAACGGGATCGTTACCGGGGAGCTGTTTTTT. It specifies CASTTNEGNGIVTGELFF.

This clonotype was seen a few times. This chain uses TRBV7-8 with TRBJ1-6; 7 bases are shared with TRBD1. V lost 5 bases and J lost 9; bases outside the gene matches: 10. This CDR3 is 15 amino acids long. Per the germline V gene, CDR1 is SGHVS and CDR2 is FQNEAQ. In nucleotides, the CDR3 is TGTGCCAGCAGCCTAATACAGGGGAGGAGTTCACCCCTCCACTTT. Protein product: CASSLIQGRSSPLHF.

The chain employs TRBV7-2 and TRBJ2-7; tentative D call: TRBD2 (6 bases). The V gene lost 5 bases and the J gene lost 3 bases, with 14 bases spanning the gap. This CDR3 contains 14 residues. Germline-derived CDR1 and CDR2 are SGHTA and FQGNSA. CDR3 amino acids: CASSPQPTSYEQYF. The DNA for the CDR3 is TGTGCCAGCAGCCCTCAACCGACTAGCTACGAGCAGTACTTC.

The rearrangement uses TRBV25-1 and TRBJ2-4, with no clear D. The closer fit of TRBJ2-7 to the DNA end suggests the J call may be wrong. The germline V gene encodes CDR1 MGHDK and CDR2 SYGVNS. This CDR3 region has 12 residues. The CDR3 DNA sequence: TGTGCCAGCCTGTCGGGTACTAACGAGCAGTACTTC. This translates into CASLSGTNEQYF.

V is TRBV5-6 and J is TRBJ2-5; maybe TRBD2 (5 bases). The V gene's germline CDR1 is SGHDT and CDR2 YYEEEE. This CDR3 has 17 residues. V was shortened by 1 base and J by 3 bases, with 19 bases between the two germline ends. In DNA form, the CDR3 reads TGTGCCAGCAGCTTGAGCTCGGGCTGGCTAGCTGAAGAGACCCAGTACTTC. This translates into CASSLSSGWLAEETQYF.